This T cell receptor beta chain comes out of a study of T cell clones after liver transplantation. Study-wide background: TCRbeta sequencing after a pre-transplant mixed lymphocyte reaction identified graft-donor-reactive clones, later tracked in post-transplant blood. Samples came pre-transplant, pre-randomization before withdrawal, and post-randomization after withdrawal ended.

Findings and limits, study-wide: Post-transplant, graft-donor-reactive CD4 TCRbeta sequences in blood dropped significantly in most of the 8 subjects.

CDR1 is LNHDA, CDR2 SQIVND, per germline (reference sequence). Deletions cut 5 bases from V and 4 bases from J, with 11 bases between. CDR3 size: 13 residues. Libraries were prepared by immunoSEQ multiplex PCR; TCRdb keeps only in-frame clonotypes and omits some of them. The sample includes tens of thousands of clones, 60% to 80% of them seen just once. Regarding this clone: The target antigen is unknown.

The chain has TRBV19 and TRBJ1-2; TRBD1 is a possible D gene (5 bases). This sample comprised CD4+ T cells from blood, obtained at the 22-month timepoint. The sequence came from a human patient who received a liver transplant. Some T cells may originate from the graft donor. The CDR3 DNA reads as TGTGCCAGTAGTCCCCTTGGGGGCTATGGCTACACCTTC. Amino acid sequence: CASSPLGGYGYTF.